The 21 T cell receptor beta chains below come from one sample, sequenced in a study of PD-1 blockade in classical Hodgkin lymphoma. Sequenced by immunoSEQ multiplex PCR; TCRdb stores in-frame clones only, minus some. Here the sample spans 110,000 or so clones, roughly 87% being singletons. The patients all showed relapse after autologous stem cell transplantation, while their brentuximab vedotin exposure varied. Material: peripheral blood mononuclear cells (PBMCs), obtained before the second cycle of nivolumab. The receptors stem from a human donor with classical Hodgkin lymphoma.

The V gene is TRBV4-1, the J gene TRBJ2-1, with D tentatively TRBD1 (5 bases). CDR1 and CDR2 from the germline V gene are MGHRA and YSYEKL. The CDR3 sequence is 17 residues long. V shed 0 bases and J shed 2 bases, with 14 bases lying between them. Written as DNA, the CDR3 is TGCGCCAGCAGCCAAGAAGGGAAGGGGTGCACCTACAATGAGCAGTTCTTC. This codes for CASSQEGKGCTYNEQFF.

The CDR3 nucleotides are TGTGCCAGCAGCCAGACAGGGGGTAGGAACACTGAAGCTTTCTTT. It encodes CASSQTGGRNTEAFF. V gene TRBV7-2 combines with J gene TRBJ1-1, with 9 bases that match TRBD1. The CDR3 has 15 residues. Germline values: CDR1 SGHTA, CDR2 FQGNSA. V shed 5 bases and J 1 base; nucleotides not matched to a gene: 5. Based on the CDR3 plus reference TRBV7-2 and TRBJ1-1, the full variable domain is GAGVSQSPSNKVTEKGKDVELRCDPISGHTALYWYRQSLGQGLEFLIYFQGNSAPDKSGLPSDRFSAERTGGSVSTLTIQRTQQEDSAVYLCASSQTGGRNTEAFFGQGTRLTVV.

The V call is TRBV5-1, the J call TRBJ2-1; maybe TRBD2 (6 bases). V gave up 0 bases and J gave up 8 bases, with 24 bases separating them. The CDR3 is 18 residues long. CDR1 and CDR2 from the germline V gene are SGHRS and YFSETQ. In nucleotides, the CDR3 is TGCGCCAGCAGCTTGGAGGGAGTCGGAGGCACGGGGGTGGATGAGCAGTTCTTC. Its protein is CASSLEGVGGTGVDEQFF.

This chain joins TRBV6-5 and TRBJ1-1; perhaps TRBD1 as D (5 bases). There are 14 residues in the CDR3. The V gene's germline CDR1 is MNHEY and CDR2 SVGAGI. The V end was cut by 4 bases, the J end by 4 bases, with 13 bases between. As DNA, the CDR3 is TGTGCCAGCAGTTGGTATGCAGGGACCACTGAAGCTTTCTTT. Protein sequence: CASSWYAGTTEAFF.

V is TRBV9 and J is TRBJ2-6; D might be TRBD1 (6 bases). CDR3 size: 17 residues. The V end lost 4 bases, the J end lost 0 bases, and 14 bases lay between the germline ends. Per the germline V gene, CDR1 is SGDLS and CDR2 is YYNGEE. This CDR3 reads CASSLGQSFSGANVLTF. Here the CDR3 DNA reads TGTGCCAGCAGCTTAGGACAGAGCTTCTCTGGGGCCAACGTCCTGACTTTC.

The rearrangement uses TRBV9 and TRBJ1-2, with TRBD1 matching over 8 bases. Losses at the gene ends were 3 bases for V and 4 bases for J; bases not matched to a gene: 14. Germline V CDR1 and CDR2: SGDLS, YYNGEE. There are 17 residues in the CDR3. The CDR3 bases are TGTGCCAGCAGCGGAGACAGGGGCCCTACCTCTAGCTATGGCTACACCTTC. This translates into CASSGDRGPTSSYGYTF.

The chain joins TRBV19 to TRBJ1-4; D call uncertain. V was pared by 3 bases and J by 2 bases, with 7 bases between. CDR3 length: 14 amino acids. The germline CDR1 and CDR2 sequences are LNHDA and SQIVND (reference sequence). In nucleotides, the CDR3 is TGTGCCAGTAGTATTACCGGGACTAATGAAAAACTGTTTTTT. Protein: CASSITGTNEKLFF.

This clone was counted a single time. This sequence joins TRBV6-5 and TRBJ1-1, with D possibly matching TRBD1 (5 bases). Germline V gene sequence: CDR1 MNHEY, CDR2 SVGAGI. Trimming took 2 bases from V and 10 from J, leaving 14 bases between them. The CDR3 is made up of 13 amino acids. DNA for the CDR3: TGTGCCAGCAGTTACCCGCAGGGAGGAGCAGCTTTCTTT. Translating gives CASSYPQGGAAFF.

This clone was picked up one time. V is TRBV5-1 and J is TRBJ1-3; weak D call: TRBD1 (5 bases). Germline V gene sequence: CDR1 SGHRS, CDR2 YFSETQ. Trimming cost V 6 bases and J 6 bases, with 19 bases left between them. The CDR3 is made up of 15 amino acids. Here the CDR3 reads CASTPTGTGKNTIYF. CDR3 nucleotides: TGCGCCAGCACCCCCACGGGGACCGGAAAAAACACCATATATTTT.

The chain has TRBV6-6 and TRBJ1-5; the match to TRBD1 covers 7 bases. The CDR3 loop spans 15 amino acids. CDR1 and CDR2 from the germline V gene are MNHNY and SVGAGI (reference sequence). J gave up 7 bases and V 0 bases, and 6 bases lay outside the gene matches. The CDR3, as DNA: TGTGCCAGCAGTTACTCGGGCAGGGGGGGCCAGCCCCAGCATTTT. Translated: CASSYSGRGGQPQHF.

On this clone itself: The sample carries other DNA sequences with the same CDR3. This chain joins TRBV5-1 and TRBJ2-7; the D is unclear. With 0 bases removed from V and 0 bases from J, the gap between germline ends came to 7 bases. The CDR3 runs 14 residues. Germline V gene lookup returns CDR1 SGHRS and CDR2 YFSETQ. CDR3 sequence reads: CASSLEASSYEQYF. In DNA, the CDR3 is TGCGCCAGCAGCTTGGAGGCAAGCTCCTACGAGCAGTACTTC.

The chain employs TRBV6-1 and TRBJ2-2, with a weak D call TRBD2 (5 bases). CDR3 length: 14 amino acids. The V and J ends lost 9 bases and 3 bases respectively, with 14 bases between them. Per germline, CDR1 MNHNS and CDR2 SASEGT. The CDR3 region has the DNA TGTGCCAGTCGGGGAACGGGCTACACCGGGGAGCTGTTTTTT. Its protein product is CASRGTGYTGELFF.

The chain is built from TRBV28 and TRBJ2-7; TRBD1 matches at 7 bases. CDR1 and CDR2 (germline): MDHEN, SYDVKM. Unmatched junction bases numbered 5, after V lost 4 bases and J lost 2 bases. This CDR3 contains 14 residues. The CDR3 here is CASSSGQFPYEQYF. CDR3 nucleotides: TGTGCCAGCAGTTCGGGACAGTTCCCCTACGAGCAGTACTTC.

This clone was seen a single time. This chain joins TRBV18 and TRBJ1-2; a possible D gene is TRBD1 (5 bases). Germline V gene lookup returns CDR1 KGHSH and CDR2 LQKENI. V lost 2 bases and J 4 bases, leaving 5 bases between the germline ends. The length of the CDR3 is 12 residues. The CDR3 nucleotides read TGTGCCAGCTCACCAGACAGCTATGGCTACACCTTC. Amino acid sequence: CASSPDSYGYTF.

The V and J genes are TRBV4-2 and TRBJ2-1; the match to TRBD2 covers 14 bases. The germline V gene has CDR1 LGHNA and CDR2 YNFKEQ. CDR3 length equals 16 residues. Trimming took 1 base from V and 4 from J; bases not matched to a gene: 0. CDR3 region: CASSQGLAGGYNEQFF. The DNA of the CDR3 is TGTGCCAGCAGCCAAGGACTAGCGGGAGGGTACAATGAGCAGTTCTTC.

This clone was counted only a few times. The chain combines TRBV7-9 with TRBJ1-3; no definite D call. The CDR3 runs 14 residues. Per the germline V gene, CDR1 is SEHNR and CDR2 is FQNEAQ (reference sequence). The V gene lost 6 bases and the J gene lost 3 bases, with 12 bases spanning the gap. The CDR3 reads CASSPVAGGNTIYF. For the CDR3, the DNA is TGTGCCAGCAGTCCGGTGGCGGGTGGAAACACCATATATTTT.

The chain couples TRBV4-2 to TRBJ2-5; 16 bases map to TRBD2. CDR1 is LGHNA, CDR2 YNFKEQ, per germline. V dropped 0 bases and J dropped 4; count of bases not matched to a gene: 14. CDR3 length: 21 residues. CDR3 in DNA: TGTGCCAGCAGCCAAGAATTCCGTGGGACTAGCGGGAGGGCCGTGGTAGAGACCCAGTACTTC. This encodes CASSQEFRGTSGRAVVETQYF.

The chain combines TRBV4-3 with TRBJ1-2, with D unclear. CDR1 and CDR2 (germline): LGHNA, YSLEER. The CDR3 contains 15 residues. Trimming shortened V by 0 bases and J by 0 bases, and 8 bases separated the two germline ends. As DNA, the CDR3 is TGCGCCAGCAGCCAAGAAAAGGAGGCTAACTATGGCTACACCTTC. Protein: CASSQEKEANYGYTF.

The J gene is TRBJ2-1, the V gene TRBV9; a weak D match, TRBD2 (5 bases). CDR3 length: 15 amino acids. Germline V gene lookup returns CDR1 SGDLS and CDR2 YYNGEE. V dropped 3 bases and J dropped 4 bases, with 14 bases sitting between them. In DNA, the CDR3 is TGTGCCAGCAGCGCCCCCGCCGGGAAGTACAATGAGCAGTTCTTC. Translating it yields CASSAPAGKYNEQFF.

The chain has TRBV5-5 and TRBJ1-2; TRBD1 agrees at 7 bases. After removal of 6 bases from V and 3 bases from J, the junction contained 11 bases not matched to a gene. Germline CDR1 SGHKS, CDR2 YYEKEE (reference sequence). The CDR3 is made up of 15 amino acids. The CDR3: CASTPTTGQDYGYTF. The DNA for the CDR3 is TGTGCCAGCACCCCAACGACAGGGCAGGACTATGGCTACACCTTC. Together with reference TRBV5-5 and TRBJ1-2, the CDR3 gives the full variable domain: DAGVTQSPTHLIKTRGQQVTLRCSPISGHKSVSWYQQVLGQGPQFIFQYYEKEERGRGNFPDRFSARQFPNYSSELNVNALLLGDSALYLCASTPTTGQDYGYTFGSGTRLTVV.

The rearrangement uses TRBV5-1 and TRBJ2-7, with D hard to call. The CDR3 loop spans 15 amino acids. CDR1 and CDR2 from the germline V gene are SGHRS and YFSETQ. Trimming pared 5 bases from V and 4 bases from J, leaving 19 bases between. The CDR3 loop reads CASRLAWDSRYEQYF. As DNA, the CDR3 is TGCGCCAGCAGGCTTGCCTGGGATTCTAGGTACGAGCAGTACTTC.